Below, 6 T cell receptor beta chains from the same sample are listed, as sequenced in a study of breast tumors, draining lymph nodes, adjacent tissues. TCRdb re-derived calls from the multiplex PCR reads in MiXCR, one entry per CDR3 protein. The sample consists of tens of thousands of distinct CDR3 sequences, more than 20% of them appearing once. The specimen sequenced was breast tumor tissue. The receptors were gathered from a female donor with breast cancer. Some clones in this sample may be carry-over from other donors' samples.

This clonotype was seen many times. The V call is TRBV6-5, the J call TRBJ2-1; D tentatively fits TRBD1 or TRBD2 (5 bases each). The CDR3 runs to 17 residues. The V and J ends lost 5 bases and 6 bases respectively, with 23 bases between them. Germline loops: CDR1 MNHEY, CDR2 SVGAGI. The CDR3 spells CASSLYTGTLAINEQFF. Here the CDR3 DNA reads TGTGCCAGCAGTCTATATACCGGGACCCTAGCTATCAATGAGCAGTTCTTC.

The genes are TRBV5-6 and TRBJ2-7; tentatively, D is TRBD2 (7 bases). The CDR3 consists of 15 residues. V lost 3 bases and J lost 0, with 13 bases in between. The V gene's germline CDR1 is SGHDT and CDR2 YYEEEE. CDR3: CASSWGGRVSYEQYF. DNA for the CDR3: TGTGCCAGCAGCTGGGGGGGCCGGGTCTCCTACGAGCAGTACTTC.

This clonotype was found many times. The rearrangement joins TRBV9 to TRBJ2-7, with TRBD2 matching 8 bases. CDR1 is SGDLS and CDR2 is YYNGEE in the germline V gene. Germline trimming cut 3 bases from V and 6 bases from J; bases unmatched to any gene: 14. The CDR3 is made up of 16 amino acids. CDR3 DNA sequence: TGTGCCAGCAGCGCAGCGGGGGACCAAGGGCAGGGCGAGCAGTACTTC. Translation: CASSAAGDQGQGEQYF. Full variable domain (remainder filled in from reference TRBV9 and TRBJ2-7): DSGVTQTPKHLITATGQRVTLRCSPRSGDLSVYWYQQSLDQGLQFLIQYYNGEERAKGNILERFSAQQFPDLHSELNLSSLELGDSALYFCASSAAGDQGQGEQYFGPGTRLTVT.

On this clonotype: The junction departs from germline at one end; a sequencing error may be responsible. The chain couples TRBV6-1 to TRBJ1-6; D gene unclear. Germline V gene data show CDR1 as MNHNS and CDR2 as SASEGT. The CDR3 is made up of 14 amino acids. Here the CDR3 reads CASSDGARTSPLHF. The CDR3 DNA reads TGTGCCAGTAGTGATGGAGCACGGACTTCACCCCTCCACTTT.

This clonotype has ten or more counts. The J gene is TRBJ1-5, the V gene TRBV4-1; D is ambiguous. The CDR3 is made up of 14 amino acids. Germline assignment: CDR1 MGHRA and CDR2 YSYEKL. Trimming removed 0 bases from V and 5 bases from J, with 8 bases in between. The CDR3 protein is CASSQDNGHQPQHF. CDR3 in DNA: TGCGCCAGCAGCCAAGATAATGGACATCAGCCCCAGCATTTT.

This clonotype was seen many times. The chain links TRBV7-8 to TRBJ1-5, with no clear D. V was cut by 1 base and J by 7 bases, with 11 bases left in between. The CDR3 spans 14 residues. The germline V gene encodes CDR1 SGHVS and CDR2 FQNEAQ. CDR3 amino acids: CASSLGDPGQPQHF. Here the CDR3 DNA reads TGTGCCAGCAGCTTAGGGGATCCCGGGCAGCCCCAGCATTTT.